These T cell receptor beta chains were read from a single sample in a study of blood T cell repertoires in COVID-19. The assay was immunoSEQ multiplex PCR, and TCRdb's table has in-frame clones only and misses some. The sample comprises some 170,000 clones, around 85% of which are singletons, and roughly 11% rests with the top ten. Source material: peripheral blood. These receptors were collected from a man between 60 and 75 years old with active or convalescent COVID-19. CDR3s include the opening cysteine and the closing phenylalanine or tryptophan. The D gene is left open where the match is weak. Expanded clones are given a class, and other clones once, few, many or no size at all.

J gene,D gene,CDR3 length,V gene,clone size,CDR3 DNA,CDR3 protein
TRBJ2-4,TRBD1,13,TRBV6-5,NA,TGTGCCAGCAGCCGGACAGGGGGGAACATTCAGTACTTC,CASSRTGGNIQYF
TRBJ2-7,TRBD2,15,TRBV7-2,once,TGTGCCAGCAGCTTAGTCGGCGGGGGGGCGGAAGAGCAGTACTTC,CASSLVGGGAEEQYF
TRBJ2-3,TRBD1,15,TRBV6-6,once,TGTGCCAGCAGCCCAGGGACAGTTAGCACAGATACGCAGTATTTT,CASSPGTVSTDTQYF
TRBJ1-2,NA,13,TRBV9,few,TGTGCCAGCAGCCCCGGACAGATAGGGGGCTACACCTTC,CASSPGQIGGYTF
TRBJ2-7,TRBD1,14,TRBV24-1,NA,TGTGCCACCAGTGTCAGGGGGCTTCGCTACGAGCAGTACTTC,CATSVRGLRYEQYF
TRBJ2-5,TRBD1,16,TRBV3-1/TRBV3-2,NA,TGTGCCAGCAGCCAAGATGGGACAGGGGCTCATGAGACCCAGTACTTC,CASSQDGTGAHETQYF
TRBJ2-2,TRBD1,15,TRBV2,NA,TGTGCCAGCAGTCCGGGACAGAAAGGCACCGGGGAGCTGTTTTTT,CASSPGQKGTGELFF
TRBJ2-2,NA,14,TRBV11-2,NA,TGTGCCAGCAGTTCCAGGGGTAACACCGGGGAGCTGTTTTTT,CASSSRGNTGELFF
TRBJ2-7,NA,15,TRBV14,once,TGTGCCAGCAGCCAAGGGCAGGGCCTTACCTACGAGCAGTACTTC,CASSQGQGLTYEQYF
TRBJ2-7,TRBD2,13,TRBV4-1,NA,TGCGCCAGCAGCCAGGGGGGGGCCTACGAGCAGTACTTC,CASSQGGAYEQYF
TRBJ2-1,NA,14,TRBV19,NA,TGTGCCAGTAGCAAGGGGGGGGCCTACAATGAGCAGTTCTTC,CASSKGGAYNEQFF
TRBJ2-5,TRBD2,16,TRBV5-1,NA,TGCGCCAGCAGCTTTGGGACTAGCCTCTACCAAGAGACCCAGTACTTC,CASSFGTSLYQETQYF
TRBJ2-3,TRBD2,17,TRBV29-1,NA,TGCAGCGTTGGGGACAGTCGCAGAGTAGCGGGAGGAGGGGCGCAGTATTTT,CSVGDSRRVAGGGAQYF
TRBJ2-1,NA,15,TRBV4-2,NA,TGTGCCAGCAGCCAAGATTGGGGCCGCCCATCTGAGCAGTTCTTC,CASSQDWGRPSEQFF
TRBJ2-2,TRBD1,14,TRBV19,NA,TGTGCCAGTAGGAGACAGGGGAACACCGGGGAGCTGTTTTTT,CASRRQGNTGELFF
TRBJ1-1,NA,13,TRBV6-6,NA,TGTGCCAGCAGAACAGCAAAAAACACTGAAGCTTTCTTT,CASRTAKNTEAFF
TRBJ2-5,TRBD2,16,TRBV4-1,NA,TGCGCCAGCAGCCAAGATGAGAGCGGGAGGTTCGGGACCCAGTACTTC,CASSQDESGRFGTQYF
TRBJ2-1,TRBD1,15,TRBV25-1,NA,TGTGCCAGCAGTGAATTGGGACAGGGTTCCGATGAGCAGTTCTTC,CASSELGQGSDEQFF
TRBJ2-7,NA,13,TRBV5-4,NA,TGTGCCAGCAGCTTGGGACACATCTACGAGCAGTACTTC,CASSLGHIYEQYF
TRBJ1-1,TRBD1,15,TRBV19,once,TGTGCCAGTAGCCAACAGGGGGCGCAGGTAACTGAAGCTTTCTTT,CASSQQGAQVTEAFF